The 15 T cell receptor beta chains in this list originate from one sample, sequenced in a study of blood T cell repertoires in COVID-19. This table comes from immunoSEQ multiplex PCR, and its TCRdb copy is limited to in-frame clones, with some not included. The sample shows hundreds of thousands of clones, roughly nine tenths of them seen only once. Sequencing input: peripheral blood. The receptors stem from a woman between 50 and 59 years old who had recovered from COVID-19.

The chain links TRBV7-2 to TRBJ1-2; D ambiguous. This CDR3 contains 13 residues. CDR1 SGHTA and CDR2 FQGNSA come from the germline V gene. Trimming stripped 1 base from V and 4 bases from J, with 7 bases between. The CDR3 region has the DNA TGTGCCAGCAGCTTAGTTTTCAGCTATGGCTACACCTTC. Translation gives CASSLVFSYGYTF.

J is TRBJ2-2 and V is TRBV5-1; 7 bases map to TRBD2. The CDR3 length is 15 residues. With V trimmed by 6 bases and J by 6 bases, 11 bases remained unmatched. Germline CDR1 and CDR2: SGHRS and YFSETQ. This chain's CDR3 is CASTPRWGGAGELFF. CDR3 coding DNA: TGCGCCAGCACCCCCCGTTGGGGGGGGGCCGGGGAGCTGTTTTTT.

CDR3 residues: CASSMAHHTSTEAFF. The CDR3 DNA reads as TGTGCCAGTAGTATGGCTCACCACACGTCCACTGAAGCTTTCTTT. The chain has TRBV19 and TRBJ1-1; D unresolved. CDR1 LNHDA and CDR2 SQIVND come from the germline V gene (reference sequence). This CDR3 region has 15 residues. V lost 3 bases to trimming and J lost 4 bases, with 15 bases between them.

The V gene is TRBV30, the J gene TRBJ1-5, with D possibly being TRBD1 (5 bases). The CDR3 length is 13 residues. Germline-derived CDR1 and CDR2 are GTSNPN and SVGIG (reference sequence). V was shortened by 2 bases and J by 5 bases, with 10 bases between the two germline ends. In nucleotides, the CDR3 is TGTGCCTGGAGTACCCGACAGTATCAGCCCCAGCATTTT. It specifies CAWSTRQYQPQHF.

This clone has only one observation. V usage is TRBV27 and J usage is TRBJ2-5, with a possible D match to TRBD1 (6 bases). The CDR3 runs 13 residues. With 3 bases removed from V and 7 bases from J, the gap between germline ends came to 12 bases. Looked up from germline, CDR1 is MNHEY and CDR2 is SMNVEV (reference sequence). The CDR3: CASSFSGVGTQYF. The CDR3 DNA reads TGTGCCAGCAGTTTTTCAGGGGTAGGGACCCAGTACTTC.

The chain links TRBV5-1 to TRBJ1-6; no clear D. The germline V and J ends were trimmed by 2 bases and 7 bases, with 10 bases remaining between them. Germline assignment: CDR1 SGHRS and CDR2 YFSETQ. This CDR3 is 14 amino acids long. CDR3 loop: CASSLTYGNSPLHF. DNA for the CDR3: TGCGCCAGCAGCTTAACTTACGGGAATTCACCCCTCCACTTT.

This clone was observed once. This chain uses TRBV30 with TRBJ2-1; D unresolved. This CDR3 spans 15 amino acids. The germline gives CDR1 GTSNPN, CDR2 SVGIG (reference sequence). Trimming took 0 bases from V and 3 from J, leaving 12 bases between them. The CDR3 here is CAWSVPQNNYNEQFF. CDR3 nucleotide sequence: TGTGCCTGGAGTGTACCCCAAAACAACTACAATGAGCAGTTCTTC.

This chain uses TRBV27 with TRBJ2-1; TRBD2 matches at 9 bases. The CDR3 consists of 15 residues. Germline V gene lookup returns CDR1 MNHEY and CDR2 SMNVEV (reference sequence). V lost 5 bases, J lost 5 bases, and 7 bases stayed unmatched. CDR3 bases: TGTGCCAGCAGTCGCAGACTAGCGGAGCACAATGAGCAGTTCTTC. Its translation is CASSRRLAEHNEQFF.

The rearrangement uses TRBV28 and TRBJ1-5; tentative D call: TRBD1 (6 bases). The V and J ends lost 4 bases and 1 base respectively, with 14 bases between them. In germline, CDR1 is MDHEN, CDR2 SYDVKM. The CDR3 is made up of 16 amino acids. CDR3 bases: TGTGCCAGCAGTTCTCGGGCGGGGGCGAGCAATCAGCCCCAGCATTTT. Translated: CASSSRAGASNQPQHF.

The chain carries TRBV7-9 and TRBJ2-5; 14 positions agree with TRBD2. The length of the CDR3 is 18 residues. Trimming at V came to 2 bases and at J to 0 bases, leaving 5 bases not matched to a gene. CDR1 is SEHNR and CDR2 is FQNEAQ in the germline V gene (reference sequence). The CDR3 reads CASSLQGLAGAYQETQYF. CDR3 sequence (DNA): TGTGCCAGCAGCTTACAGGGACTAGCGGGGGCCTACCAAGAGACCCAGTACTTC.

The sample holds one count of this clone. This chain connects TRBV14 to TRBJ2-5; possible D gene TRBD1, 6 bases. V gave up 0 bases and J gave up 4 bases, with 15 bases separating them. Germline CDR1 SGHDN, CDR2 FVKESK. This CDR3 is 16 amino acids long. Here the CDR3 DNA reads TGTGCCAGCAGCCAAGAGTTAAGAGGGGGTACAGAGACCCAGTACTTC. Amino acids: CASSQELRGGTETQYF.

This clone was counted a few times. The chain joins TRBV2 to TRBJ2-1, with 9 nucleotides matching TRBD1. Germline V gives CDR1 SNHLY, CDR2 FYNNEI. This CDR3 spans 13 amino acids. The J segment lost 6 bases and the V segment lost 6 bases, leaving 3 bases of the junction unmatched. CDR3 coding DNA: TGTGCCAGCAGCGGGGGACAGGGCAATGAGCAGTTCTTC. Translated: CASSGGQGNEQFF.

The chain recombines TRBV10-3 with TRBJ1-2; 12 positions match TRBD1. Germline V lookup: CDR1 ENHRY, CDR2 SYGVKD. V trimming: 1 base; J trimming: 6 bases; junction bases outside the gene matches: 6. The CDR3 loop spans 16 amino acids. The chain's CDR3 is CAISEFRDRGQNGYTF. As DNA, the CDR3 is TGTGCCATCAGTGAGTTCCGGGACAGGGGGCAGAATGGCTACACCTTC.

This clone has just one count. The V and J genes are TRBV23-1 and TRBJ2-7, with D possibly being TRBD1 (6 bases). TRBV23-1 is an ORF, and what it does is uncertain. The CDR3 is 14 residues long. With 0 bases removed from V and 1 base from J, the gap between germline ends came to 7 bases. The CDR3 loop is CASSQSDSSYEQYF. The CDR3 coding sequence is TGCGCCAGCAGTCAATCGGACAGTTCCTACGAGCAGTACTTC.

This clone was seen only a few times. The chain couples TRBV5-4 to TRBJ1-1; possible D gene TRBD1, 5 bases. This CDR3 spans 17 amino acids. Germline-derived CDR1 and CDR2 are SGHNT and YYREEE (reference sequence). V gave up 0 bases and J gave up 4 bases, with 19 bases separating them. CDR3 nucleotide sequence: TGTGCCAGCAGCTTGGGGATATCCGGGACTGGGGGCACTGAAGCTTTCTTT. This sequence encodes CASSLGISGTGGTEAFF.